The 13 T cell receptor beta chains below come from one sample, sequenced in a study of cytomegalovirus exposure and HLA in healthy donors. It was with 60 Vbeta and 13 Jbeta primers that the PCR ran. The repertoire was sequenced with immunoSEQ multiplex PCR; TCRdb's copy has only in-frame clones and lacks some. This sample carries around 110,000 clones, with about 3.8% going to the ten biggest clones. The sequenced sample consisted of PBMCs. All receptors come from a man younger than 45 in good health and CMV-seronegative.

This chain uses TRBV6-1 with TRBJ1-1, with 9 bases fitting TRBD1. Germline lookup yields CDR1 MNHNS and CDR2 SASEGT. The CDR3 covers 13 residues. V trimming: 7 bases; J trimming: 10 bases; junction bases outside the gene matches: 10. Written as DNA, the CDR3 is TGTGCCAGCATACTCAGGACAGGGGCGAGAGCTTTCTTT. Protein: CASILRTGARAFF.

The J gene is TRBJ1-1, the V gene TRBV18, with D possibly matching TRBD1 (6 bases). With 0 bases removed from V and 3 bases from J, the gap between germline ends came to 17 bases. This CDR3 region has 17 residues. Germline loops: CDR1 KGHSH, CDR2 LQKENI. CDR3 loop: CASSPPSKRGPDTEAFF. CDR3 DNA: TGTGCCAGCTCACCACCCTCCAAGCGGGGGCCGGACACTGAAGCTTTCTTT. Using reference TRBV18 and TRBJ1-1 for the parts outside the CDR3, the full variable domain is NAGVMQNPRHLVRRRGQEARLRCSPMKGHSHVYWYRQLPEEGLKFMVYLQKENIIDESGMPKERFSAEFPKEGPSILRIQQVVRGDSAAYFCASSPPSKRGPDTEAFFGQGTRLTVV.

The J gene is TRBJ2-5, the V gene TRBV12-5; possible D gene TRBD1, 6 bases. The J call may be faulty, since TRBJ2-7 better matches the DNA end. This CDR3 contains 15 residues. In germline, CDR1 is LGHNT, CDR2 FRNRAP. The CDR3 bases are TGTGCTAGTGGTTCGGACGGGACATTGATCTACGAGCAGTACTTC. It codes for CASGSDGTLIYEQYF.

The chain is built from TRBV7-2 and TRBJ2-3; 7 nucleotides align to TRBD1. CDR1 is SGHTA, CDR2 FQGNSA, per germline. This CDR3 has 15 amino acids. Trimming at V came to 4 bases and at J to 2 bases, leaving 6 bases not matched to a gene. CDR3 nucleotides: TGTGCCAGCAGCTACAAACAGGGGAACACAGATACGCAGTATTTT. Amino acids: CASSYKQGNTDTQYF.

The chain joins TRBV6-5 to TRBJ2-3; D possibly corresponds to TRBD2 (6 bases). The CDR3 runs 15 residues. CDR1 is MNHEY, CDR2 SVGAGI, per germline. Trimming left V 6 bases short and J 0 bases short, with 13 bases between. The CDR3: CASRGTATSTDTQYF. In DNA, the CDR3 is TGTGCCAGCAGGGGGACTGCCACTAGCACAGATACGCAGTATTTT.

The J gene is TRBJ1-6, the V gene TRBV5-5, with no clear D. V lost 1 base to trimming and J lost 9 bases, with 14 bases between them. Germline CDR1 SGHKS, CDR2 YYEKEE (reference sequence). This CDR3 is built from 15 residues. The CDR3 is CASSLLSTSGSPLHF. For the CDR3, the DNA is TGTGCCAGCAGCTTGTTGAGCACTTCGGGTTCACCCCTCCACTTT.

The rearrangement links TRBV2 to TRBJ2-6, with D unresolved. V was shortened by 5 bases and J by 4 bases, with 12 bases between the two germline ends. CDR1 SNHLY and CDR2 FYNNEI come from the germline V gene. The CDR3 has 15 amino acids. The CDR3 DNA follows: TGTGCCAGCAGTCCTCGGGTCTGGGGGGCCAACGTCCTGACTTTC. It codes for CASSPRVWGANVLTF.

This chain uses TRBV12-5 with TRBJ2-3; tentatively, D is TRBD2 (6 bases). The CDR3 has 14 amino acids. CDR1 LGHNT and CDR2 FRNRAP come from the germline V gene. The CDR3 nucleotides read TGTGCCATTCATCGGGGGACTAGCACAGATACGCAGTATTTT. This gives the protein CAIHRGTSTDTQYF. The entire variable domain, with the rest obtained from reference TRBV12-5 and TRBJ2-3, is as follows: DARVTQTPRHKVTEMGQEVTMRCQPILGHNTVFWYRQTMMQGLELLAYFRNRAPLDDSGMPKDRFSAEMPDATLATLKIQPSEPRDSAVYFCAIHRGTSTDTQYFGPGTRLTVL.

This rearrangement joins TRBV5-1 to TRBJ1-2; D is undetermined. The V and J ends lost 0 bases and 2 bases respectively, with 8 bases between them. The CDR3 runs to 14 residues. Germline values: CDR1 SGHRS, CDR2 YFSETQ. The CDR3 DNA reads TGCGCCAGCAGCTTGGGGGCAGAAAACTATGGCTACACCTTC. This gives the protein CASSLGAENYGYTF.

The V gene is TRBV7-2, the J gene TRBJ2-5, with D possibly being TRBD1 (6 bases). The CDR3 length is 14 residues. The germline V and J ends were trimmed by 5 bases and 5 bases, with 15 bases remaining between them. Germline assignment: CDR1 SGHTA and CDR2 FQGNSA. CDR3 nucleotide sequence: TGTGCCAGCAGCCGGGCCCTGGGGGCGGAGACCCAGTACTTC. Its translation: CASSRALGAETQYF.

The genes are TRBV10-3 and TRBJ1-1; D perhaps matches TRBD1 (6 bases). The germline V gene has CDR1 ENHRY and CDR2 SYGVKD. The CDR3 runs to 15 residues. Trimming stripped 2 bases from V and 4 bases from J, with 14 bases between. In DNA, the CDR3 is TGTGCCATCAGTGAGAACTCACAGGGCTCCACTGAAGCTTTCTTT. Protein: CAISENSQGSTEAFF.

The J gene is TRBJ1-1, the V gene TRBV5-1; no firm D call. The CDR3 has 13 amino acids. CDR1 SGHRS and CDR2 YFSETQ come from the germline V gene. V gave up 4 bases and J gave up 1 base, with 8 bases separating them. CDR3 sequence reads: CASSGQPNTEAFF. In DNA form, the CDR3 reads TGCGCCAGCAGCGGGCAGCCGAACACTGAAGCTTTCTTT. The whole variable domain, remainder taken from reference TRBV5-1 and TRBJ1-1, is KAGVTQTPRYLIKTRGQQVTLSCSPISGHRSVSWYQQTPGQGLQFLFEYFSETQRNKGNFPGRFSGRQFSNSRSEMNVSTLELGDSALYLCASSGQPNTEAFFGQGTRLTVV.

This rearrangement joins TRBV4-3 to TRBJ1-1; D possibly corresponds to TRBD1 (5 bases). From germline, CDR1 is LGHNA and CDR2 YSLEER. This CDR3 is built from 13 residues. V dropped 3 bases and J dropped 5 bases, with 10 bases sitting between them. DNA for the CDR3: TGCGCCAGCAGCCACCCCGACAGTACTGAAGCTTTCTTT. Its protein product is CASSHPDSTEAFF.